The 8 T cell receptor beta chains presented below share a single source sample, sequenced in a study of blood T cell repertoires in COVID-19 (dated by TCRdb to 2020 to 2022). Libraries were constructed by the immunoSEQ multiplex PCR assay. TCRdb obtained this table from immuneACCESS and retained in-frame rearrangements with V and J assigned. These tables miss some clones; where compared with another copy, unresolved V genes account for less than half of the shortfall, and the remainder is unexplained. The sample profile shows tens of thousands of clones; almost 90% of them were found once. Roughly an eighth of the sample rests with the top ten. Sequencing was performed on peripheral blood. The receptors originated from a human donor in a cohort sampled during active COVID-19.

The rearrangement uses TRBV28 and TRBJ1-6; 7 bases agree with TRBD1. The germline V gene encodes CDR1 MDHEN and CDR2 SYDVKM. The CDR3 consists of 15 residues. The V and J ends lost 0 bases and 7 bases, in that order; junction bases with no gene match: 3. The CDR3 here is CASSLWMTGNSPLHF. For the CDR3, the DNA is TGTGCCAGCAGTTTATGGATGACAGGGAATTCACCCCTCCACTTT.

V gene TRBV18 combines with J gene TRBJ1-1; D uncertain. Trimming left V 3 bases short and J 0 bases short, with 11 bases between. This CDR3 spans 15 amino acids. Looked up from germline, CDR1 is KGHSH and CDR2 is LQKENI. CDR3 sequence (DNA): TGTGCCAGCTCACCTAATAGAGACATGAACACTGAAGCTTTCTTT. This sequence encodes CASSPNRDMNTEAFF.

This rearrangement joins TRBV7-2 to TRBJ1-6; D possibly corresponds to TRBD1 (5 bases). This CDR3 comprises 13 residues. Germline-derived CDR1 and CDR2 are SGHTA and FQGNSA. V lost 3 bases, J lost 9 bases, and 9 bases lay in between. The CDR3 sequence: CASSFRQLSPLHF. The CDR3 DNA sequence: TGTGCCAGCAGCTTTAGACAGCTTTCACCCCTCCACTTT.

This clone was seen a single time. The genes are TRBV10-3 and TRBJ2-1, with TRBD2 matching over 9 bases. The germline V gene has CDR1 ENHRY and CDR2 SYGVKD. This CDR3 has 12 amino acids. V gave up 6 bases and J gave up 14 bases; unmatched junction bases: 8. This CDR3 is CAIRPEGTSKFF. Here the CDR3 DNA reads TGTGCCATCAGGCCAGAAGGGACTAGCAAGTTCTTC.

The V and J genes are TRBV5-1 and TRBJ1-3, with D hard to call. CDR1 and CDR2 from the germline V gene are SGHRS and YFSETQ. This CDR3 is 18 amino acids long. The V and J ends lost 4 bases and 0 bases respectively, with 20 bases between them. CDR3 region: CASSHSATVSLSGNTIYF. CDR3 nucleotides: TGCGCCAGCAGCCACTCCGCCACAGTATCCCTCTCTGGAAACACCATATATTTT.

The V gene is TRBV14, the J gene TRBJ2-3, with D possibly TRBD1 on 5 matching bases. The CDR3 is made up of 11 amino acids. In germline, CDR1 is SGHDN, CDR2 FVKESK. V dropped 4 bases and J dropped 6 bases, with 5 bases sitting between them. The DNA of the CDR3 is TGTGCCAGCAGCCCAGGGGATACGCAGTATTTT. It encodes CASSPGDTQYF.

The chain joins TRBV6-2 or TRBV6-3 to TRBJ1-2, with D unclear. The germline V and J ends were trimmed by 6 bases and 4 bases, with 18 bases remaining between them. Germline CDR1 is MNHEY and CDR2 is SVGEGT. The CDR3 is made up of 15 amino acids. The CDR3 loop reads CASRPTGSRIYGYTF. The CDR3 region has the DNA TGTGCCAGCAGACCTACTGGGTCGAGGATCTATGGCTACACCTTC.

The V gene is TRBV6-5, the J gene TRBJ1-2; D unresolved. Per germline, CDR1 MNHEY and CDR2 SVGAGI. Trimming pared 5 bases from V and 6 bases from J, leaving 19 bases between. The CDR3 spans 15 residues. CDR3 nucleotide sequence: TGTGCCAGCAGTCCCACTGAACTTCCCACCCATGGCTACACCTTC. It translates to CASSPTELPTHGYTF.